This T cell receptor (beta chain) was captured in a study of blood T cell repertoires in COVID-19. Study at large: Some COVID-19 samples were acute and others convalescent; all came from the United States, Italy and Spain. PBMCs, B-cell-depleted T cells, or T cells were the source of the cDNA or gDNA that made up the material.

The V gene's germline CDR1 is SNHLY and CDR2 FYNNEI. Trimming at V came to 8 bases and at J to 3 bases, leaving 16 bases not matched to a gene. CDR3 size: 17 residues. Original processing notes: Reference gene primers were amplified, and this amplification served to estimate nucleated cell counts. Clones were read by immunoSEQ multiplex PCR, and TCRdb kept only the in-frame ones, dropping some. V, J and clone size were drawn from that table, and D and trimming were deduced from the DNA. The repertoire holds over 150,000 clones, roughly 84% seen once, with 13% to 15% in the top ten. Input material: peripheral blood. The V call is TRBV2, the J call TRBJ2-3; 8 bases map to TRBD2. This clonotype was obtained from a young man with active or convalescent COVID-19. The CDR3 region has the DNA TGTGCCAGCCGCCTGATACTAGCGGCACATTTAACAGATACGCAGTATTTT. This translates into CASRLILAAHLTDTQYF.